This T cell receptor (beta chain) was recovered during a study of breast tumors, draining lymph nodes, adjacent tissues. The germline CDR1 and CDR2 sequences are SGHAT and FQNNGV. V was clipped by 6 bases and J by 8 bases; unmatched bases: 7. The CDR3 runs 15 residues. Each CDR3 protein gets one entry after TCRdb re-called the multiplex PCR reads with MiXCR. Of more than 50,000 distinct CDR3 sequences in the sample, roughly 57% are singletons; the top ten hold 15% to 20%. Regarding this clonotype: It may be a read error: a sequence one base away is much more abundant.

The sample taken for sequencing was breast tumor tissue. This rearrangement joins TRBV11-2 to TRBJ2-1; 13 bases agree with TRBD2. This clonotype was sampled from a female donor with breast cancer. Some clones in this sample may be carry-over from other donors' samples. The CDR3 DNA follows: TGTGCCAGCAGACTAGCGGGGGGGTTTTACGATGAGCAGTTCTTC. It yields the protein CASRLAGGFYDEQFF.